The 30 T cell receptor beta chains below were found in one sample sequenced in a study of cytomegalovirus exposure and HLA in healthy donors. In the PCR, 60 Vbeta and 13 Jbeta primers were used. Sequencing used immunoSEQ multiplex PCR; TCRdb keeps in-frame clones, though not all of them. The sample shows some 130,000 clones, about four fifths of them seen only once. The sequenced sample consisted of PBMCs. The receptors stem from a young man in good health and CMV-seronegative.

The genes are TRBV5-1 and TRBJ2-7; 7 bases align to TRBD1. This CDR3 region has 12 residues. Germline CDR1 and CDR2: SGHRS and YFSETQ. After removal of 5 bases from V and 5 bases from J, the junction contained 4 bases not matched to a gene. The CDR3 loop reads CASRTGPNEQYF. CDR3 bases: TGCGCCAGCAGGACAGGGCCCAACGAGCAGTACTTC. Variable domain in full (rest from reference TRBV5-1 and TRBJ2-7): KAGVTQTPRYLIKTRGQQVTLSCSPISGHRSVSWYQQTPGQGLQFLFEYFSETQRNKGNFPGRFSGRQFSNSRSEMNVSTLELGDSALYLCASRTGPNEQYFGPGTRLTVT.

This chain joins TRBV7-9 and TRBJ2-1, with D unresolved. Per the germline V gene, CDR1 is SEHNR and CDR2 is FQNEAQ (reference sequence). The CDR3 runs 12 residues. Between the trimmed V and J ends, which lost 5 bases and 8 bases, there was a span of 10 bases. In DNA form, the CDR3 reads TGTGCCAGCAGCCATGAGGTCGATGAGCAGTTCTTC. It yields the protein CASSHEVDEQFF.

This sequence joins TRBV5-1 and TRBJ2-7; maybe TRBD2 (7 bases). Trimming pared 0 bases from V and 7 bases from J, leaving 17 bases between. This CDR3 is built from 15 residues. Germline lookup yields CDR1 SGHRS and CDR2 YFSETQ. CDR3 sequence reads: CASSLGESGGQEQYF. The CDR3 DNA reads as TGCGCCAGCAGCTTGGGGGAGTCCGGGGGGCAGGAGCAGTACTTC.

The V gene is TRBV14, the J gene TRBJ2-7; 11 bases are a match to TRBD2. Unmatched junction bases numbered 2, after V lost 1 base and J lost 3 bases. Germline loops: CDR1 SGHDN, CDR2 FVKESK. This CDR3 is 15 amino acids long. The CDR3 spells CASSQASGGIYEQYF. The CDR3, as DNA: TGTGCCAGCAGCCAAGCTAGCGGGGGGATCTACGAGCAGTACTTC.

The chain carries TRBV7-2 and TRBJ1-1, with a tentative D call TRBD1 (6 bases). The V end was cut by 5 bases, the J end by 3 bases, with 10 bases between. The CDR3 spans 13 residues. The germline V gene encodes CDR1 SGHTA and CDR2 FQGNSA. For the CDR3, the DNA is TGTGCCAGCAGCCGCGACAGGTACACTGAAGCTTTCTTT. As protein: CASSRDRYTEAFF. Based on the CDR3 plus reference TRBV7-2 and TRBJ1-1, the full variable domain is GAGVSQSPSNKVTEKGKDVELRCDPISGHTALYWYRQSLGQGLEFLIYFQGNSAPDKSGLPSDRFSAERTGGSVSTLTIQRTQQEDSAVYLCASSRDRYTEAFFGQGTRLTVV.

The CDR3 DNA is TGTGCCAGCAGTACCAACACCTGGGCTTGGTTCTTC. Its translation: CASSTNTWAWFF. The chain links TRBV6-1 to TRBJ2-1; D not certain. Trimming cost V 5 bases and J 15 bases, with 17 bases left between them. The CDR3 totals 12 residues. The germline gives CDR1 MNHNS, CDR2 SASEGT.

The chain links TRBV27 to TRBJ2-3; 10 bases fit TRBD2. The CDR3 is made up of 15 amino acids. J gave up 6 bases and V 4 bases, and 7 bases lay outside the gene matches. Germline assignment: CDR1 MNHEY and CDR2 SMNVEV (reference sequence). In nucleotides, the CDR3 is TGTGCCAGCAGTTCACTAGCGGGGCCGCGGGATACGCAGTATTTT. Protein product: CASSSLAGPRDTQYF.

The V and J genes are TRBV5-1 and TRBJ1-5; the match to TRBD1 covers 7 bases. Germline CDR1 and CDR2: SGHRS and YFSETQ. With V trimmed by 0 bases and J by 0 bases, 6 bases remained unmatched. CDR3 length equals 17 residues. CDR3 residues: CASSLGTGDYSNQPQHF. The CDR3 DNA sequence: TGCGCCAGCAGCTTGGGGACAGGAGATTATAGCAATCAGCCCCAGCATTTT.

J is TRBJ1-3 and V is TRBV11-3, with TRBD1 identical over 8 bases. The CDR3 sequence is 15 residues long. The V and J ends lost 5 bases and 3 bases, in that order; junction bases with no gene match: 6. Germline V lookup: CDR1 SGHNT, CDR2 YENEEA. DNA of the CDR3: TGTGCCAGCAGCGGAGCAGGGGGCGGTGGAAACACCATATATTTT. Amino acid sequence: CASSGAGGGGNTIYF. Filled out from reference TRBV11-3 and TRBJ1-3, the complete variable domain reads EAGVVQSPRYKIIEKKQPVAFWCNPISGHNTLYWYLQNLGQGPELLIRYENEEAVDDSQLPKDRFSAERLKGVDSTLKIQPAELGDSAVYLCASSGAGGGGNTIYFGEGSWLTVV.

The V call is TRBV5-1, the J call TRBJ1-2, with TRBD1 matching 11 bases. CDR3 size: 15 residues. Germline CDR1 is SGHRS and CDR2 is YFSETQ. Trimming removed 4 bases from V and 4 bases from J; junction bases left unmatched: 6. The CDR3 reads CASSPGTGGRYGYTF. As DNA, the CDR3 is TGCGCCAGCAGCCCCGGGACAGGGGGTCGCTATGGCTACACCTTC.

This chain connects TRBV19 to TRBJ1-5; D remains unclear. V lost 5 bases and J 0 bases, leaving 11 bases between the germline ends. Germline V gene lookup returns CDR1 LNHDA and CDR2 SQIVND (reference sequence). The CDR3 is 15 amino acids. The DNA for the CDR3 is TGTGCCAGTAGTTCGGAAGGGAGTAGCAATCAGCCCCAGCATTTT. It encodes CASSSEGSSNQPQHF.

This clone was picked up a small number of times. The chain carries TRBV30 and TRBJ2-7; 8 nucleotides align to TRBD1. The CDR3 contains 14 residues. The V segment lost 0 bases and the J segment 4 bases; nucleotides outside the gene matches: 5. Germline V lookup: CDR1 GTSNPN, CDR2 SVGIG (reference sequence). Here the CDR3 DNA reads TGTGCCTGGAGTGTCGACAGGGGAACGTACGAGCAGTACTTC. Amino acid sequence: CAWSVDRGTYEQYF.

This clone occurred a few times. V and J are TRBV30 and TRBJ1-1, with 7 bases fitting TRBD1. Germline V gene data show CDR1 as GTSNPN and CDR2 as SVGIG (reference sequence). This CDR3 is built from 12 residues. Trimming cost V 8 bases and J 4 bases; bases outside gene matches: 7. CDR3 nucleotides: TGTGCCCACGGTAGGGGGCTCACTGAAGCTTTCTTT. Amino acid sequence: CAHGRGLTEAFF.

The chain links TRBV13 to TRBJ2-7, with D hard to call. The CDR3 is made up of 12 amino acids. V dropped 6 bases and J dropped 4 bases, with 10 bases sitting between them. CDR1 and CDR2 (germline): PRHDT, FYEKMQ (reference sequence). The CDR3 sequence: CASRVIGYEQYF. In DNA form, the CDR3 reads TGTGCCAGCAGGGTAATCGGGTACGAGCAGTACTTC.

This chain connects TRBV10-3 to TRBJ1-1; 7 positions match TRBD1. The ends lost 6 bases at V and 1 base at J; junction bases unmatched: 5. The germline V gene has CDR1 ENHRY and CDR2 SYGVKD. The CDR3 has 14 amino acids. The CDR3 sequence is CAIRRTGENTEAFF. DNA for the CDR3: TGTGCCATCAGACGGACAGGTGAGAACACTGAAGCTTTCTTT.

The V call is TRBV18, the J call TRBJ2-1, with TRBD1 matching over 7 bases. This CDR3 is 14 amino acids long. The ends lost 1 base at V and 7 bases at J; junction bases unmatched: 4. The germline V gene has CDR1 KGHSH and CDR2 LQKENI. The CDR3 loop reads CASSPQGAYNEQFF. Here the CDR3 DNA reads TGTGCCAGCTCACCACAGGGGGCGTATAATGAGCAGTTCTTC.

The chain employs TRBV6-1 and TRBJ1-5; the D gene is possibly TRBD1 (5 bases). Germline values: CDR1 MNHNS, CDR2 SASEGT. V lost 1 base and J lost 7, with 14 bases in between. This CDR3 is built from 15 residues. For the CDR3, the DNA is TGTGCCAGCAGTGAAGAGTGGGGGGTAGGGCAGCCCCAGCATTTT. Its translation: CASSEEWGVGQPQHF.

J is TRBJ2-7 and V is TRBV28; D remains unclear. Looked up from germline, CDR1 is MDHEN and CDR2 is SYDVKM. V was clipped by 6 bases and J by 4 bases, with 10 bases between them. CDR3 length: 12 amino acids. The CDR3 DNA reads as TGTGCCAGCAGCCAGGATTTATACGAGCAGTACTTC. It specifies CASSQDLYEQYF.

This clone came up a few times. As DNA, the CDR3 is TGTGCCAGCAGCCAAGATTCATCAGGGAATTATAACTATGGCTACACCTTC. Amino acid sequence: CASSQDSSGNYNYGYTF. The gene calls are TRBV4-2 and TRBJ1-2, with D possibly matching TRBD1 (5 bases). Deletions cut 0 bases from V and 1 base from J, with 15 bases between. The CDR3 sequence is 17 residues long. CDR1 LGHNA and CDR2 YNFKEQ come from the germline V gene.

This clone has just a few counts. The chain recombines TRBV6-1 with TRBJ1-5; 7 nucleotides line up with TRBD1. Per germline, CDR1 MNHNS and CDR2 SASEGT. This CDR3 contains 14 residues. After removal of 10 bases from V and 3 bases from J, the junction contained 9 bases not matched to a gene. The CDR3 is CATSLGTVNQPQHF. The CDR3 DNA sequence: TGTGCCACCTCGTTGGGGACAGTCAATCAGCCCCAGCATTTT.

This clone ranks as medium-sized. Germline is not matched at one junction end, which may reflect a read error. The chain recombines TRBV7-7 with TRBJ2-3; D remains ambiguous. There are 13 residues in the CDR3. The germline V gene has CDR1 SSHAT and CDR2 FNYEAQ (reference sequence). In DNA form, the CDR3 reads TGTGCTAGCAGCTTAGCACCGGCAGATACGCAGTATTTT. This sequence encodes CASSLAPADTQYF.

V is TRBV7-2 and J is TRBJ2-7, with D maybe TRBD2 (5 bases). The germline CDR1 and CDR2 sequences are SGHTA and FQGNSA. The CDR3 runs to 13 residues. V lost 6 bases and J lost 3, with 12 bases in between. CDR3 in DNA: TGTGCCAGCAGGCCGACTAATAGCTACGAGCAGTACTTC. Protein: CASRPTNSYEQYF.

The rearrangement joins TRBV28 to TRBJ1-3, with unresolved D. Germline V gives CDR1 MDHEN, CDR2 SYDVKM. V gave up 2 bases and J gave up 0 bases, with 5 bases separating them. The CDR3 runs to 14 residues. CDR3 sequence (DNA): TGTGCCAGCAGTTTACCGAGCTCTGGAAACACCATATATTTT. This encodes CASSLPSSGNTIYF.

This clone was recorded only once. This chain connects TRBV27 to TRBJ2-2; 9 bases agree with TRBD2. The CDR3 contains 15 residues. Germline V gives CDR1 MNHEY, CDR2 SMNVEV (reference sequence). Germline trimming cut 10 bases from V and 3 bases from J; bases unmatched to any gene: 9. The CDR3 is CATMSGGPYTGELFF. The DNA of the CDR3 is TGTGCCACCATGAGCGGGGGGCCTTACACCGGGGAGCTGTTTTTT.

CDR3 amino acids: CASGIGTGGQPQHF. CDR3 sequence (DNA): TGTGCCAGCGGTATCGGGACAGGGGGCCAGCCCCAGCATTTT. V usage is TRBV9 and J usage is TRBJ1-5; TRBD1 agrees at 12 bases. Germline lookup yields CDR1 SGDLS and CDR2 YYNGEE. The CDR3 is made up of 14 amino acids. V shed 7 bases and J 7 bases; nucleotides not matched to a gene: 6.

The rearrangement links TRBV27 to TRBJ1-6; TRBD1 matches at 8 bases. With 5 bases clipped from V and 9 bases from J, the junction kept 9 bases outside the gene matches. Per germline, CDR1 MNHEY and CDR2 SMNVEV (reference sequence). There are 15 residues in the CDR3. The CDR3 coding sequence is TGTGCCAGCAGTACCCGGACAGGGCAACGTTCACCCCTCCACTTT. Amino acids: CASSTRTGQRSPLHF.

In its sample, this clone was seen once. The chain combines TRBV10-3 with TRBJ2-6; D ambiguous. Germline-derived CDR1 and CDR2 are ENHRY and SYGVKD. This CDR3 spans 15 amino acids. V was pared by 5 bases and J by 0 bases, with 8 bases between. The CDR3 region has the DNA TGTGCCATCAGTTTTCCACACTCTGGGGCCAACGTCCTGACTTTC. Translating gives CAISFPHSGANVLTF.

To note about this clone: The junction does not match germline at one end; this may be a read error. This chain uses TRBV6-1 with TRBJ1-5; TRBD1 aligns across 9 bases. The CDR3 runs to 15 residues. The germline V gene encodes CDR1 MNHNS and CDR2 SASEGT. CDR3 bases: TGTGCCAGCAGAACCTTCACAGGGGGCAAACAGCCCCAGCATTTT. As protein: CASRTFTGGKQPQHF.

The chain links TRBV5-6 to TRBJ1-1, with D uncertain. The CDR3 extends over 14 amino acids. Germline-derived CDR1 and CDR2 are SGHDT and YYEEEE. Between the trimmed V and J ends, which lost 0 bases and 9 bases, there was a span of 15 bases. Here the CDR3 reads CASSLEINDLQAFF. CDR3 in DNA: TGTGCCAGCAGCTTGGAGATTAACGACTTGCAAGCTTTCTTT.

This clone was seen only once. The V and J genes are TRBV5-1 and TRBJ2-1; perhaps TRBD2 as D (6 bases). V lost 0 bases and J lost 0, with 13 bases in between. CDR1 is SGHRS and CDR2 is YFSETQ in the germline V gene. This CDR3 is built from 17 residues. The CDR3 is CASSLEGLGSSYNEQFF. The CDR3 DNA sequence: TGCGCCAGCAGCTTGGAAGGCCTCGGGAGCTCCTACAATGAGCAGTTCTTC.